This entry concerns a single TCR beta chain. Its target is unknown. These data come from a study of T cell responses to AZD1222 COVID-19 vaccine. Overall study findings and caveats: Unmutated variant regions are reportedly targeted by nearly half of spike-specific TCRs. The donor cohort was predominantly white British with a female majority, and clonal diversity may have been underestimated. Spike-specific TCR breadth rose after two AZD1222 doses, and depth rose as well.

Trimming stripped 0 bases from V and 4 bases from J, with 10 bases between. CDR3 length equals 14 residues. Per germline, CDR1 SGHNT and CDR2 YYREEE (reference sequence). Repertoires were generated with immunoSEQ multiplex PCR, while TCRdb's copy carries only in-frame clones and drops some. This repertoire shows approximately 140,000 clones, 85% to 95% found once; its top ten account for about 5%. The sequence came from an adult in good health. The material was peripheral blood, obtained on day 0 of AZD1222 vaccination. V and J are TRBV5-4 and TRBJ1-1, with a weak D call TRBD1 (6 bases). The CDR3 loop is CASSLVQGSTEAFF. The CDR3 DNA reads as TGTGCCAGCAGCTTGGTACAGGGATCCACTGAAGCTTTCTTT.